The source of this T cell receptor beta chain is a study of T cell repertoires in cytomegalovirus infection. Overall study context: Peptides in the study included HLA-C-restricted and HLA-B-restricted CMV epitopes. It can be stated that public TCR beta signatures indicated CMV infection as well as a matching HLA type. Overall study results and limits: HLA-C-restricted CMV-specific TCR beta clonotypes were dominant in the ex vivo response. Public TCR beta family frequency separated CMV-and-HLA carriers, including in an independent cohort.

TCRdb redid the calling of the reads with MiXCR, one entry per CDR3 protein. The table shows roughly 730,000 distinct CDR3 sequences, with roughly a third occurring only once. The V gene end was trimmed by 0 bases and the J gene end by 8 bases; junction bases not matched to a gene: 6. The CDR3 contains 15 residues. CDR1 and CDR2 from the germline V gene are DFQATT and SNEGSKA (reference sequence). This clonotype came up a few times. Its antigen remains unknown. The sample in question was cultured PBMCs, obtained from culture after CMV antigen stimulation. The clonotype originates from a human donor in good health (CMV status not recorded). Some clones in this sample may be carry-over from other donors' samples. The chain recombines TRBV20-1 with TRBJ2-1; the match to TRBD2 covers 11 bases. The CDR3: CSARDPSGGRDEQFF. DNA of the CDR3: TGCAGTGCTAGAGACCCTAGCGGGGGGCGCGATGAGCAGTTCTTC.